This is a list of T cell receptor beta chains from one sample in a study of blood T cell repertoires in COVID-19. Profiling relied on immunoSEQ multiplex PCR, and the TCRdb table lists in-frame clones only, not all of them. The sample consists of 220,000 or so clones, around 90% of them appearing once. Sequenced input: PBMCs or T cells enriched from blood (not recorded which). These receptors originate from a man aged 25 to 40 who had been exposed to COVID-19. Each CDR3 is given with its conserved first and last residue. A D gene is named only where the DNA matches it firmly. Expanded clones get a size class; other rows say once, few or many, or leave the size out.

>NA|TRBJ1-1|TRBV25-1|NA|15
TGTGCCAGCAGTGCGTCTCGGGGTTATTGGGTTGAAGCTTTCTTT
CASSASRGYWVEAFF
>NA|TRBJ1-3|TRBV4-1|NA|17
TGCGCCAGCAGCTCCACTAACGGGTCGAGCTCTGGAAACACCATATATTTT
CASSSTNGSSSGNTIYF
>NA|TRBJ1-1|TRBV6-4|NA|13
TGTGCCAGCAGTGAAGGGGTTTACACTGAAGCTTTCTTT
CASSEGVYTEAFF
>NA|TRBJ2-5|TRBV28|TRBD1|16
TGTGCCAGCAGATACTCCTTAACAGGGGGCTGGGAGACCCAGTACTTC
CASRYSLTGGWETQYF
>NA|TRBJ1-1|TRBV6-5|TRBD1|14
TGTGCCAGCAGTTACAACAGGGGGCTGACTGAAGCTTTCTTT
CASSYNRGLTEAFF
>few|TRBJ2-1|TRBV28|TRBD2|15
TGTGCCAGCATCCGGACTAGCGGAAAATACAATGAGCAGTTCTTC
CASIRTSGKYNEQFF
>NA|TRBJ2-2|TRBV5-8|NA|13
TGTGCCAGCAGCGGTAGGGGGACCGGGGAGCTGTTTTTT
CASSGRGTGELFF
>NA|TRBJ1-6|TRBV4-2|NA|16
TGTGCCAGCAGCCAAAAGGATAGAGGGGGAGATTCACCCCTCCACTTT
CASSQKDRGGDSPLHF
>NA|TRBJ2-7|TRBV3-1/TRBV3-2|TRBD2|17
TGTGCCAGCAGCCGAACCGGTGTTCTAGCGGCAACATACGAGCAGTACTTC
CASSRTGVLAATYEQYF
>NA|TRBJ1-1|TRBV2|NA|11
TGTATAGCCCCCGGGGCAGGGGACGCTTTCTTT
CIAPGAGDAFF
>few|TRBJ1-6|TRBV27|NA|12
TGTGCCAGCAGTTTAGTGGGCTCACCCCTCCACTTT
CASSLVGSPLHF
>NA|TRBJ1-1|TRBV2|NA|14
TGTGCCAGCATAGGTGGGGGGTGGAACACTGAAGCTTTCTTT
CASIGGGWNTEAFF
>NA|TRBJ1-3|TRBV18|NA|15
TGTGCCAGCTCACCGGGGGGGGACTCTGGAAACACCATATATTTT
CASSPGGDSGNTIYF
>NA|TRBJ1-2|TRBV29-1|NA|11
TGCAGCGTTGGACATGACTATGGCTACACCTTC
CSVGHDYGYTF
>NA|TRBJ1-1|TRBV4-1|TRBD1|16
TGCGCCAGCAGCCAAGAAGGGACAGTTATGAACACTGAAGCTTTCTTT
CASSQEGTVMNTEAFF
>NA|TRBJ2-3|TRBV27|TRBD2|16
TGTGCCAGCAGTCCACGACTAGCGGGGGGATCGGATACGCAGTATTTT
CASSPRLAGGSDTQYF
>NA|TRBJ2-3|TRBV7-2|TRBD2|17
TGTGCCAGCAGCTTAGTAGGAGCGGGGGGGCCGCAAGATACGCAGTATTTT
CASSLVGAGGPQDTQYF
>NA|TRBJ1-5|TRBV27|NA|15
TGTGCCAGCAGTTTGGAGGGACTGAGAAATCAGCCCCAGCATTTT
CASSLEGLRNQPQHF
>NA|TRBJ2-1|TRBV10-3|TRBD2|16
TGTGCCATCAGTGGGGGGATGGGCGGGGGTTACAATGAGCAGTTCTTC
CAISGGMGGGYNEQFF
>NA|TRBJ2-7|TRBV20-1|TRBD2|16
TGCAGTGCTAGTCCCCCTAATAGCGGGACGAACTACGAGCAGTACTTC
CSASPPNSGTNYEQYF
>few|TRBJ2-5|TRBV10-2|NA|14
TGCGCCAGCAGTGATTCGGGGGGCGCGGAGACCCAGTACTTC
CASSDSGGAETQYF
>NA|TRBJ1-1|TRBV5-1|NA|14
TGCGCCAGCAGGGAGACAGGCCTGAGCACTGAAGCTTTCTTT
CASRETGLSTEAFF
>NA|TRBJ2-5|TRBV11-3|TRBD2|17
TGTGCCAGCAGCCCGGGACTAGCGGGGGCCAACCAAGAGACCCAGTACTTC
CASSPGLAGANQETQYF
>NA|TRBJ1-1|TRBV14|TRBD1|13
TGTGCCAGCAGTCTAACAGGGGTTTCTGAAGCTTTCTTT
CASSLTGVSEAFF
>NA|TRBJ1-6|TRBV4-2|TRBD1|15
TGTGCCAGCAGCCAGCGCGGACAGGCAAATTCACCCCTCCACTTT
CASSQRGQANSPLHF